This T cell receptor (beta chain) was captured in a study of T cell responses to AZD1222 COVID-19 vaccine. Some clones are missing from TCRdb's copy, which holds only in-frame ones; the method was immunoSEQ multiplex PCR. Among 55,000 to 70,000 clones listed, roughly 89% were seen once. The CDR3 covers 18 residues. Unmatched junction bases numbered 7, after V lost 2 bases and J lost 2 bases. The germline V gene has CDR1 SGHDN and CDR2 FVKESK. This sequence was found in an adult who received the AZD1222 COVID-19 vaccine. The input for sequencing was peripheral blood, taken 28 days after the second AZD1222 dose. V usage is TRBV14 and J usage is TRBJ2-3, with 13 positions matching TRBD2. The CDR3 region has the DNA TGTGCCAGCAGCCAACAAACGGGACTAGCGGGGTTCACAGATACGCAGTATTTT. It translates to CASSQQTGLAGFTDTQYF.